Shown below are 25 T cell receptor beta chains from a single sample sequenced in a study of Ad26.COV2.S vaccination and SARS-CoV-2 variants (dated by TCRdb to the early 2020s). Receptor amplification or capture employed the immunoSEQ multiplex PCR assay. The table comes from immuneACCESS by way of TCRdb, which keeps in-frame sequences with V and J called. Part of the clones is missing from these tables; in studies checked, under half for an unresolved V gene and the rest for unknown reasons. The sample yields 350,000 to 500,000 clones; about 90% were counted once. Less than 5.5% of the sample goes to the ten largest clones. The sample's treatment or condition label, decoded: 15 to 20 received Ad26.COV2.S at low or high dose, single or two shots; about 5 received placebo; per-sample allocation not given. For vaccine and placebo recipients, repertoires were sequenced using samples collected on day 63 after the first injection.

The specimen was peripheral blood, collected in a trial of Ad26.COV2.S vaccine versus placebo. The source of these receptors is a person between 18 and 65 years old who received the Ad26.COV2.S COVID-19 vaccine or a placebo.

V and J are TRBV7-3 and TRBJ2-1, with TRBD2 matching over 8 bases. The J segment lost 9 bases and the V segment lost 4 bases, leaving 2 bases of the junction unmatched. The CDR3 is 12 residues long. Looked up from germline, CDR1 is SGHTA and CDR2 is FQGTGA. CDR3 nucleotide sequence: TGTGCCAGCAGCTCGGGGGGGCCTGAGCAGTTCTTC. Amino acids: CASSSGGPEQFF.

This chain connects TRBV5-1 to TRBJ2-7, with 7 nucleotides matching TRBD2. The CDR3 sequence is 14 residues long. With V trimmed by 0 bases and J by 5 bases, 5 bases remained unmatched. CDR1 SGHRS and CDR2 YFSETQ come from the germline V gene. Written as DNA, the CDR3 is TGCGCCAGCAGCTTGGCGCGGGAGAGGGACGAGCAGTACTTC. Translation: CASSLARERDEQYF.

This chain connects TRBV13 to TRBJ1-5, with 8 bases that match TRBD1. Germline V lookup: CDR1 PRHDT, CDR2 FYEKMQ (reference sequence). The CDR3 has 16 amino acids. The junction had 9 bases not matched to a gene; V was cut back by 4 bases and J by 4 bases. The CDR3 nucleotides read TGTGCCAGCAGCTCTTCGTTGAACAGGGGGAATCAGCCCCAGCATTTT. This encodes CASSSSLNRGNQPQHF.

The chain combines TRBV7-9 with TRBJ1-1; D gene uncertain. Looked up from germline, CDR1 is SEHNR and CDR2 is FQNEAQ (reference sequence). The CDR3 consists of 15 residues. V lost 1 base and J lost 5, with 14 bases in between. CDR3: CASSLVGGLRTEAFF. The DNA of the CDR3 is TGTGCCAGCAGCTTAGTGGGCGGACTGAGGACTGAAGCTTTCTTT.

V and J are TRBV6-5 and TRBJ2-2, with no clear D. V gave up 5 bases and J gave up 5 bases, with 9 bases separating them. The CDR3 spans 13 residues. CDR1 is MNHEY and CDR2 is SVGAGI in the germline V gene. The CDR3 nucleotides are TGTGCCAGCAGTCCAACAAGAACCGGGGAGCTGTTTTTT. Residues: CASSPTRTGELFF.

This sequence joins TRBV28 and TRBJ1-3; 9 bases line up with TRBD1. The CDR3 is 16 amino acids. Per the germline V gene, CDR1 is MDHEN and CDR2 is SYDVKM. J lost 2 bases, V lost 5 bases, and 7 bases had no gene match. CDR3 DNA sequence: TGTGCCAGCAGTCCCTGGACAGGGGAGACTGGAAACACCATATATTTT. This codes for CASSPWTGETGNTIYF.

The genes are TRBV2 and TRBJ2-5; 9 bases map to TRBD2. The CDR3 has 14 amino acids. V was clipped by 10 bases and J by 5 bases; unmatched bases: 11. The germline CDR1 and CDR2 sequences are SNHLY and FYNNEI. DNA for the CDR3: TGTGCCACCAAGGGTAGCGGGAGATATGAGACCCAGTACTTC. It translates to CATKGSGRYETQYF.

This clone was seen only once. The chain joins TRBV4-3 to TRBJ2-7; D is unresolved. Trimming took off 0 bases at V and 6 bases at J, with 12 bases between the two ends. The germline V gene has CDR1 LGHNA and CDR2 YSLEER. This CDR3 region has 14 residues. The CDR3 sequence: CASSQDPRAGEQYF. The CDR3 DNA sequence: TGCGCCAGCAGCCAAGATCCCCGAGCTGGCGAGCAGTACTTC.

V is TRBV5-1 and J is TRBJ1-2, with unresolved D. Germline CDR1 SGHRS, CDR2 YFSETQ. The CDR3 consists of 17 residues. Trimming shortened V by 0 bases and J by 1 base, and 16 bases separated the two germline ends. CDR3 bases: TGCGCCAGCAGCTTGGGAGGAGGGCTTGAAGTTAACTATGGCTACACCTTC. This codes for CASSLGGGLEVNYGYTF.

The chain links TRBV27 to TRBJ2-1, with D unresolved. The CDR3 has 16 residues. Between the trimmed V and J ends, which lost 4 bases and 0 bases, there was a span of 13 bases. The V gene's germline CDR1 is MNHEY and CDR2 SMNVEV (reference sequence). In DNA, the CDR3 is TGTGCCAGCAGTTCCCCGCTCTCGAGCTCCTACAATGAGCAGTTCTTC. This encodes CASSSPLSSSYNEQFF.

This CDR3 is CASSFGQAGANVLTF. The CDR3 nucleotides read TGTGCCAGCAGTTTTGGGCAGGCTGGGGCCAACGTCCTGACTTTC. The rearrangement uses TRBV27 and TRBJ2-6; D gene uncertain. The CDR3 is made up of 15 amino acids. Trimming left V 3 bases short and J 2 bases short, with 8 bases between. The germline gives CDR1 MNHEY, CDR2 SMNVEV (reference sequence).

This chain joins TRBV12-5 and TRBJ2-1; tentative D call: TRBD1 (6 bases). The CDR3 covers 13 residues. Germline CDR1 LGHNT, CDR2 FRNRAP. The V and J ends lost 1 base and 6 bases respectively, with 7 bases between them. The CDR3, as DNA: TGTGCTAGTGGTTTGGAGGGGGTCAATGAGCAGTTCTTC. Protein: CASGLEGVNEQFF.

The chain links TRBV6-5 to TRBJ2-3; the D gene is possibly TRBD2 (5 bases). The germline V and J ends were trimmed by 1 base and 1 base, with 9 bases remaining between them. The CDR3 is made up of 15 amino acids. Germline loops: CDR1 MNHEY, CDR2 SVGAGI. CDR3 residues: CASSYLAGGTDTQYF. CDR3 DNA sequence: TGTGCCAGCAGTTACTTGGCGGGTGGCACAGATACGCAGTATTTT.

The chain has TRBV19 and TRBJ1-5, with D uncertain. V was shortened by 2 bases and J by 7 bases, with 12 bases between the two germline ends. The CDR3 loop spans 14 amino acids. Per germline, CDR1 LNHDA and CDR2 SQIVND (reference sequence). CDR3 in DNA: TGTGCCAGTAGTATAAGGCGGGGAGGACAGCCCCAGCATTTT. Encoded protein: CASSIRRGGQPQHF.

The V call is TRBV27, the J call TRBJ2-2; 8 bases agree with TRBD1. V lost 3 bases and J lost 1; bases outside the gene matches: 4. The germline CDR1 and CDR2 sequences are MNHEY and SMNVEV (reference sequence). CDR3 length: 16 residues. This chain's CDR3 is CASSFSGQGNTGELFF. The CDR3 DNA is TGTGCCAGCAGTTTTAGTGGACAGGGGAACACCGGGGAGCTGTTTTTT.

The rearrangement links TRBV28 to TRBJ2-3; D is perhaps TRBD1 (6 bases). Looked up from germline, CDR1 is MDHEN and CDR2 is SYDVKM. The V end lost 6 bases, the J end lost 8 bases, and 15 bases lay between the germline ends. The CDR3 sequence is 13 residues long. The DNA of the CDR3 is TGTGCCAGCAGCGCCCGACAGGAGCCTACGCAGTATTTT. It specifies CASSARQEPTQYF.

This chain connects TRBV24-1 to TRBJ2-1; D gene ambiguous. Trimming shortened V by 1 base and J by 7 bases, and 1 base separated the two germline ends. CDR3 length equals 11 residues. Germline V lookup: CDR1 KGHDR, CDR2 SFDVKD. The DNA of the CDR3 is TGTGCCACCAGTGATTTTAATGAGCAGTTCTTC. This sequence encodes CATSDFNEQFF.

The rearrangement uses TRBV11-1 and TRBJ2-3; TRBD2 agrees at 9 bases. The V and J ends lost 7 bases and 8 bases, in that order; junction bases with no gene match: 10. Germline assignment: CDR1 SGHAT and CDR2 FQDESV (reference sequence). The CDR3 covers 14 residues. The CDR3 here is CASTPAGGLGTQYF. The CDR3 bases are TGTGCCAGCACTCCAGCGGGAGGCCTGGGTACGCAGTATTTT.

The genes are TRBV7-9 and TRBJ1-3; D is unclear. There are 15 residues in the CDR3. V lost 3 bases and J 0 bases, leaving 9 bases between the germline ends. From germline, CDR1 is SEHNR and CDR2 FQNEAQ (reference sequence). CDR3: CASSLEGASGNTIYF. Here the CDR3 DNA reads TGTGCCAGCAGCTTGGAGGGAGCCTCTGGAAACACCATATATTTT.

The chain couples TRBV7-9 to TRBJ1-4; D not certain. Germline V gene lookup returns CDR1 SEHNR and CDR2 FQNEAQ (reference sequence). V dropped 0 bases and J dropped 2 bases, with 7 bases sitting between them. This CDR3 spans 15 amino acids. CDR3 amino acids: CASSLAGWTNEKLFF. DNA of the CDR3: TGTGCCAGCAGCTTAGCAGGGTGGACTAATGAAAAACTGTTTTTT. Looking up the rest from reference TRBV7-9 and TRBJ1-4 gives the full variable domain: DTGVSQNPRHKITKRGQNVTFRCDPISEHNRLYWYRQTLGQGPEFLTYFQNEAQLEKSRLLSDRFSAERPKGSFSTLEIQRTEQGDSAMYLCASSLAGWTNEKLFFGSGTQLSVL.

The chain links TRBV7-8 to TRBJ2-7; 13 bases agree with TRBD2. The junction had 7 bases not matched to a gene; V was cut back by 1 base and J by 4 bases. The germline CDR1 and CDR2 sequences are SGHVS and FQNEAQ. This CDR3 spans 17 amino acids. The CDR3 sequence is CASSLVHRTSGSYEQYF. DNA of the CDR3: TGTGCCAGCAGCTTAGTTCATAGGACTAGCGGGAGTTACGAGCAGTACTTC.

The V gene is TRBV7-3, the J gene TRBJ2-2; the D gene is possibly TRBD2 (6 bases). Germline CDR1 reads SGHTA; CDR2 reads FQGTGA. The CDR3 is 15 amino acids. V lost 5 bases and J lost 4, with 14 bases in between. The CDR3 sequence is CASSPSLAGTGELFF. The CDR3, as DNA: TGTGCCAGCAGCCCATCACTAGCTGGCACCGGGGAGCTGTTTTTT.

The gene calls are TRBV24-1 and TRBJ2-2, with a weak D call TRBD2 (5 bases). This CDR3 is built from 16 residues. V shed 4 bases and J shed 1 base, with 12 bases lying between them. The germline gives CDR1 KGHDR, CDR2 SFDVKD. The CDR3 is CATSDPRVGNTGELFF. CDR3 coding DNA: TGTGCCACCAGTGACCCGCGGGTCGGGAACACCGGGGAGCTGTTTTTT.

DNA for the CDR3: TGTGCCAGCAGCTTTCCACGGACAGGGGACGTCCGCACCGGGGAGCTGTTTTTT. This encodes CASSFPRTGDVRTGELFF. The chain uses TRBV7-9 and TRBJ2-2; 9 bases map to TRBD1. This CDR3 spans 18 amino acids. Germline V gene data show CDR1 as SEHNR and CDR2 as FQNEAQ (reference sequence). V was pared by 3 bases and J by 4 bases, with 12 bases of the junction left unmatched.

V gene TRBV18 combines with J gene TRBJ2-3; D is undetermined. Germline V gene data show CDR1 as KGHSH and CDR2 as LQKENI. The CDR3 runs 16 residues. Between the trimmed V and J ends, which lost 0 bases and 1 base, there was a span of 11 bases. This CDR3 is CASSPPPSAGTDTQYF. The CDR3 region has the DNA TGTGCCAGCTCACCACCCCCTTCTGCGGGCACAGATACGCAGTATTTT.